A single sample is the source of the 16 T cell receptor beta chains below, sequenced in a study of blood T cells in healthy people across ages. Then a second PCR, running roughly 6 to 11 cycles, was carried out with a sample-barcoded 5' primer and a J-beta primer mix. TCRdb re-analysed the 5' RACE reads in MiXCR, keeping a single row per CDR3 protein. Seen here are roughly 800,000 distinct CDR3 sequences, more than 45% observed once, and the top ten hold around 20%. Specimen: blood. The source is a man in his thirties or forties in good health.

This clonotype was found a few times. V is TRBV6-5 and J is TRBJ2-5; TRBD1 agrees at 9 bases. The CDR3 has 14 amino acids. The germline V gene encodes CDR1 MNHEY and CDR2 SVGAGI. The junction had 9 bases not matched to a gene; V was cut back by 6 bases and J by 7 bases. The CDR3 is CASSTDRGGGTQYF. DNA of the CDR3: TGTGCCAGCAGCACGGACAGGGGCGGGGGGACCCAGTACTTC.

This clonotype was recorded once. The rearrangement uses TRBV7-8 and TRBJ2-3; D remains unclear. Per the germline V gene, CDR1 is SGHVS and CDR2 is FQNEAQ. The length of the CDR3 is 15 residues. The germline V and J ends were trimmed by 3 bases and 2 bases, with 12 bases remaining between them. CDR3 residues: CASSFYAGTTDTQYF. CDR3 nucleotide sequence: TGTGCCAGCAGCTTCTATGCCGGAACCACAGATACGCAGTATTTT.

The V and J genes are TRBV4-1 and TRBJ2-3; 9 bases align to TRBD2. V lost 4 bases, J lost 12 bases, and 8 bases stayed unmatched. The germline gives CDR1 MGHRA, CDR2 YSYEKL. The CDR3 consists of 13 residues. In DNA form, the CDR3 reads TGCGCCAGCAGCCGCTCCGGGACTAGCTTTCAGTATTTT. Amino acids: CASSRSGTSFQYF.

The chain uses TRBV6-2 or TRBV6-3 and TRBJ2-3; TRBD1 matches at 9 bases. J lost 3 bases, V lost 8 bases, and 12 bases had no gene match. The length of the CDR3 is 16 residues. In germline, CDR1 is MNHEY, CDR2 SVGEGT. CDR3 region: CASRSPQGAPTDTQYF. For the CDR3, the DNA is TGTGCCAGCCGGTCACCACAGGGGGCGCCAACAGATACGCAGTATTTT.

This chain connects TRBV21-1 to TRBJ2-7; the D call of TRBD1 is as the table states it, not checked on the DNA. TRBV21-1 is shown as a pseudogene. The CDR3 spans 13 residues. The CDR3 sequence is CASGTGAFNEQYF. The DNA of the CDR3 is TGTGCCAGCGGGACGGGGGCATTCAACGAGCAGTACTTC.

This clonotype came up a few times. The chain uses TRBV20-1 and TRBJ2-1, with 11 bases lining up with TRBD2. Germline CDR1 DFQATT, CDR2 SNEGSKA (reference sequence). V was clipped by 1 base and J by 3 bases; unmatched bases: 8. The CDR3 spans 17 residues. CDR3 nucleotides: TGCAGTGCTAGAGGCCGGCTAGCGGGGGGAATCTACAATGAGCAGTTCTTC. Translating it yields CSARGRLAGGIYNEQFF.

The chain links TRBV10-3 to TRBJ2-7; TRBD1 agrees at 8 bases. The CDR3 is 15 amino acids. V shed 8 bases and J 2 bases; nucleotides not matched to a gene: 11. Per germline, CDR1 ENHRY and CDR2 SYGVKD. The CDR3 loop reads CAIDNTGTGTYEQYF. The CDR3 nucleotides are TGTGCCATCGATAATACTGGGACAGGAACCTACGAGCAGTACTTC.

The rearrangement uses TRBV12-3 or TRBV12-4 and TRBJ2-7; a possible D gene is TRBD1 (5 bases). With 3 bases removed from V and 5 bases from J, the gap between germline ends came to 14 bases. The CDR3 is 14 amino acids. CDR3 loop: CASSFNTGVNEQYF. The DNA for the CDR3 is TGTGCCAGCAGTTTTAACACAGGCGTCAACGAGCAGTACTTC.

The DNA of the CDR3 is TGTGCCAGCAGGACCAACAATGCCGAGCAGTACTTC. Translating it yields CASRTNNAEQYF. V gene TRBV12-3 or TRBV12-4 combines with J gene TRBJ2-4; D is undetermined. With the DNA end fitting TRBJ2-7 better, the J assignment may be wrong. The CDR3 sequence is 12 residues long.

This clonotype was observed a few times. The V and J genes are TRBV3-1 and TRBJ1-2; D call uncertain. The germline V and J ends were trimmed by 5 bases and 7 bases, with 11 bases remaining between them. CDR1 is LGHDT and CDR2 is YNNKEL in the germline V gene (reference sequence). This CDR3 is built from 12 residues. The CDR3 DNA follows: TGTGCCAGCAGCGATGGAAAGTTTGGCTACACCTTC. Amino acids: CASSDGKFGYTF.

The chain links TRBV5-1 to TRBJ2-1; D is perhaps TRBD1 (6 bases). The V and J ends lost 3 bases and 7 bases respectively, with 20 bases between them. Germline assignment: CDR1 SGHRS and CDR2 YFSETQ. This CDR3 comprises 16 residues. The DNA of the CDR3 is TGCGCCAGCAGCTCACTGGACAGCCGCCTAGGTAATGAGCAGTTCTTC. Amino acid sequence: CASSSLDSRLGNEQFF.

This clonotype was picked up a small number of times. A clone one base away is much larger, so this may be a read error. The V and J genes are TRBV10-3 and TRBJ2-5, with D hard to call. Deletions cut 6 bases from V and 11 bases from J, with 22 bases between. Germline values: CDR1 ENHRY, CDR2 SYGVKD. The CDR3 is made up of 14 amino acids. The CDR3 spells CAISQTGRYSEQYF. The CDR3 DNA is TGTGCCATCAGCCAGACGGGCCGATATTCAGAGCAGTACTTC.

For the CDR3, the DNA is TGCAGCGTTGTGACCGGAAAAGGTGGCTACACCTTC. Encoded protein: CSVVTGKGGYTF. The chain couples TRBV29-1 to TRBJ1-2; no clear D. V lost 4 bases and J lost 7, with 13 bases in between. CDR1 is SQVTM and CDR2 is ANQGSEA in the germline V gene. The CDR3 totals 12 residues.

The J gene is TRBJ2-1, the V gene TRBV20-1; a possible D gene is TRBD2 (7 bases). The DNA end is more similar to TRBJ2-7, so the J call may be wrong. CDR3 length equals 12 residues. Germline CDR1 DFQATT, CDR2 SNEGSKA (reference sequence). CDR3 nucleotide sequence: TGCAGTACTGAGGGGGGGCCGCATGAGCAGTACTTC. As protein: CSTEGGPHEQYF.

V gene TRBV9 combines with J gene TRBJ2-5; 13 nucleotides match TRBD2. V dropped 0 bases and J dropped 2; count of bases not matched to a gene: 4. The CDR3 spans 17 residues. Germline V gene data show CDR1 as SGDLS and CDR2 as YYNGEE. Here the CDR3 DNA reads TGTGCCAGCAGCGTAGGACTAGCGGGAGGCCGTCAAGAGACCCAGTACTTC. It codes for CASSVGLAGGRQETQYF.

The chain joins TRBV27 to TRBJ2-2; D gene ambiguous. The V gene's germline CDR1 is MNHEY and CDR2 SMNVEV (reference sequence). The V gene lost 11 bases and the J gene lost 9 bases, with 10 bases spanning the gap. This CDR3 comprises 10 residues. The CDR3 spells CAVRIRELFF. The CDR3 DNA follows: TGTGCCGTAAGGATCAGGGAGCTGTTTTTT.